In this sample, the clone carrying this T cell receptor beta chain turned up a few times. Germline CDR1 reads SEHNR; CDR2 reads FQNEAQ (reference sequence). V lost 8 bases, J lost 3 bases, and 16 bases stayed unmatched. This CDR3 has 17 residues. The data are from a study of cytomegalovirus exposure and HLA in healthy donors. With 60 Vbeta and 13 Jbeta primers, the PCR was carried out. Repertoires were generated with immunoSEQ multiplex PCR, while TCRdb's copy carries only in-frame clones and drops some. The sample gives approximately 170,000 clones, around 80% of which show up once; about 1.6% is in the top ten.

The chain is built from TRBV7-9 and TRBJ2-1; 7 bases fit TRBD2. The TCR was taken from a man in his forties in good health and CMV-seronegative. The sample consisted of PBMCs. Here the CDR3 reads CASAGPRSGIYYNEQFF. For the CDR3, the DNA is TGTGCCAGCGCTGGCCCTCGGAGCGGGATTTACTACAATGAGCAGTTCTTC.